These T cell receptor beta chains were read from a single sample in a study of shared clonotypes between healthy human individuals. Measured with immunoSEQ multiplex PCR; TCRdb has only the in-frame clones, and not every one. The sample lists 2 million to 2.5 million clones; roughly 93% were seen once. The sequencing input was naive CD4+ T cells from PBMCs. All receptors come from a man aged 18 to 30 in good health. Some clones in this sample may be carry-over from other donors' samples. The CDR3 runs from the conserved cysteine through the conserved F or W. A D gene is named only where the DNA matches it firmly.

d_call j_call v_call cdr3_aa
TRBD2 TRBJ2-1 TRBV2 CASSSTSGRLNEQFF
TRBD2 TRBJ2-1 TRBV29-1 CSLKGGSHYNEQFF
TRBD2 TRBJ2-7 TRBV9 CASSVTAGRVDEQYF
NA TRBJ2-1 TRBV2 CASSGISPHWQFF
NA TRBJ1-2 TRBV11-2 CASSSDWAGMGYTF
TRBD2 TRBJ2-7 TRBV18 CASSPVAGGPEGEQYF
TRBD1 TRBJ1-2 TRBV5-1 CASSPGQGHGYTF
TRBD2 TRBJ2-5 TRBV2 CASSEGGGPWETQYF
NA TRBJ1-2 TRBV5-1 CASSLAQVNYGYTF
TRBD1 TRBJ1-1 TRBV28 CASRPPPGQGWNTEAFF
NA TRBJ1-4 TRBV7-8 CASSVPGSGGKLFF
NA TRBJ2-2 TRBV11-3 CASSLGPNTGELFF
TRBD1 TRBJ1-1 TRBV5-4 CASSLARTGKTEAFF
NA TRBJ1-1 TRBV5-1 CASSPTAGTEAFF
TRBD1 TRBJ2-3 TRBV6-1 CASSRQGAGTDTQYF
TRBD2 TRBJ2-5 TRBV28 CASSLASGGQETQYF
NA TRBJ2-5 TRBV18 CASSPLGETQYF
NA TRBJ1-2 TRBV6-5 CASSYLGGDYGYTF
TRBD1 TRBJ1-1 TRBV28 CASKTGMNTEAFF
NA TRBJ2-7 TRBV11-2 CASRDTGLEQYF
TRBD2 TRBJ2-1 TRBV5-4 CASSPLGRGDNEQFF
TRBD1 TRBJ1-1 TRBV9 CASSGGQGQGYRGTEAFF
NA TRBJ2-1 TRBV27 CASSLFGFYTEVNEQFF
NA TRBJ2-2 TRBV7-3 CASSLYLGLVNTGELFF
NA TRBJ1-2 TRBV28 CASNDSPYGYTF
TRBD2 TRBJ2-1 TRBV4-3 CASSFIKGGTSGPWGDEQFF
TRBD1 TRBJ1-4 TRBV9 CASSGSRQGVTNEKLFF
TRBD2 TRBJ2-7 TRBV30 CAWSPGLAGTDSYEQYF
TRBD1 TRBJ1-2 TRBV2 CASSAWTGGRSYGYTF
NA TRBJ2-3 TRBV6-5 CASSYLAAVDTQYF
TRBD2 TRBJ2-2 TRBV2 CATRYAGGRTGELFF
NA TRBJ2-1 TRBV9 CASSKSGLKYNEQFF
NA TRBJ2-7 TRBV5-1 CASSSETGSEQYF
NA TRBJ1-5 TRBV2 CASSVEVRETQHF
TRBD1 TRBJ2-7 TRBV18 CASSPGQGQYEQYF
NA TRBJ1-3 TRBV9 CASSSGEGDYLSSGNTIYF
NA TRBJ1-5 TRBV28 CASSLLWGGPGNQPQHF
NA TRBJ2-7 TRBV2 CASSLRTLSYEQYF
TRBD2 TRBJ2-2 TRBV19 CAGQERLAGGVGELFF
NA TRBJ2-7 TRBV5-1 CASSLAFQFRGGSSSYEQYF
TRBD1 TRBJ1-1 TRBV18 CASSPVGTAMNTEAFF
NA TRBJ1-1 TRBV6-1 CASSELGGATEAFF
TRBD1 TRBJ1-1 TRBV29-1 CSAGGQEGTEAFF
NA TRBJ1-2 TRBV5-1 CASSFGRSTDNYGYTF
NA TRBJ2-4 TRBV7-9 CASTKGDTKNIQYF
NA TRBJ2-5 TRBV7-9 CASSLAQPAGITQYF
NA TRBJ2-7 TRBV9 CASSVDGTREQYF
NA TRBJ1-5 TRBV5-1 CASSLNHGQPQHF
TRBD2 TRBJ2-3 TRBV9 CASSSTSGRTDTQYF
NA TRBJ2-1 TRBV28 CASSETYLAERVFF
NA TRBJ2-1 TRBV28 CASSPPGPSGPYNEQFF
NA TRBJ2-7 TRBV28 CASREGSSSYEQYF
TRBD2 TRBJ2-5 TRBV6-6 CASSREEETQYF
TRBD2 TRBJ2-7 TRBV5-4 CASSPGSSGTTYEQYF
NA TRBJ2-7 TRBV5-4 CASSTGTQPYQYF
NA TRBJ2-7 TRBV19 CASSLDRVSAYEQYF
NA TRBJ1-6 TRBV5-1 CASSLLPTEPNSPLHF
NA TRBJ1-2 TRBV4-3 CASSQDMGTYGYTF